The clone carrying this T cell receptor (beta chain) has just a few counts. What it binds is not known. Together with a sample-barcoded 5' primer, a J-beta primer mix was included in a second PCR lasting about 7 to 12 cycles. TCRdb itself ran the 5' RACE reads through MiXCR, one entry per CDR3 protein. The sample includes some 1.5 million distinct CDR3 sequences, 28% seen only once; the top ten take 6.5% to 8.5%. CDR3 length equals 14 residues. Germline V gene lookup returns CDR1 MDHEN and CDR2 SYDVKM. Trimming took 3 bases from V and 4 from J, leaving 12 bases between them. The entry originates in a study of blood T cells in healthy people across ages. Study-wide results and caveats: The lack of PBMC sorting stopped any conclusive naive versus antigen-experienced comparison.

Every participating donor contributed roughly 11 milliliters of peripheral blood through a draw. This TCR was sampled from a woman aged 25 to 39 in good health. The sample was blood. The chain employs TRBV28 and TRBJ1-2, with D unresolved. Here the CDR3 DNA reads TGTGCCAGCAGTTTTCAACAGAACTTCTATGGCTACACCTTC. Protein sequence: CASSFQQNFYGYTF.